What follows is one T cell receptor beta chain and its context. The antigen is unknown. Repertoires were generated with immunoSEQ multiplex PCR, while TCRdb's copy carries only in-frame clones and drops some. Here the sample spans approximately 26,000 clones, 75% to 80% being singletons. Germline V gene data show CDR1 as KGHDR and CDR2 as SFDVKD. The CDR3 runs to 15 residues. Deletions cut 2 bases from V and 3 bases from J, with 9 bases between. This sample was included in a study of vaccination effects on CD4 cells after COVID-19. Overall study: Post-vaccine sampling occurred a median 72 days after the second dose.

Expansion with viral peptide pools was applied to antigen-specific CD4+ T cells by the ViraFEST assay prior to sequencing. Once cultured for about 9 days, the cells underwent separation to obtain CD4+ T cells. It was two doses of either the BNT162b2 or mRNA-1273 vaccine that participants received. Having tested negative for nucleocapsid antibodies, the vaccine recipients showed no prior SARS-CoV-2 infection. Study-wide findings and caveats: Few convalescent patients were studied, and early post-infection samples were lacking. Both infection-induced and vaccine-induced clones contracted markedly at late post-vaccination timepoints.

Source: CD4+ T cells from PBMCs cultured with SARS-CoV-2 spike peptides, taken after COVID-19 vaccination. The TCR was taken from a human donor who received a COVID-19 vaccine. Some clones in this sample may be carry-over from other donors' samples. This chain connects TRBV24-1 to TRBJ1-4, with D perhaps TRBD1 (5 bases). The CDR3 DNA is TGTGCCACCAGTGATTGGGACGGTTCTAATGAAAAACTGTTTTTT. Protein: CATSDWDGSNEKLFF.